This passage covers 4 T cell receptor beta chains from one sample sequenced in a study of cytomegalovirus exposure and HLA in healthy donors. The PCR was carried out with 60 Vbeta primers and 13 Jbeta primers. Here immunoSEQ multiplex PCR was the method, and the copy in TCRdb shows in-frame clones only, minus some. The sample lists around 150,000 clones, around 72% occurring once. Sequencing was done on a sample of PBMCs. The receptors shown here come from a man aged 45 to 65 in good health and CMV-seropositive.

The chain joins TRBV12-5 to TRBJ1-1; D gene ambiguous. CDR3 length equals 13 residues. V was cut by 8 bases and J by 4 bases, with 14 bases left in between. Germline CDR1 reads LGHNT; CDR2 reads FRNRAP. The CDR3 sequence: CASHPEVFTEAFF. The CDR3 DNA reads as TGTGCTAGTCACCCAGAGGTGTTCACTGAAGCTTTCTTT.

V and J are TRBV19 and TRBJ2-3, with a weak D call TRBD2 (5 bases). V lost 6 bases and J lost 1, with 8 bases in between. The CDR3 loop spans 13 amino acids. In germline, CDR1 is LNHDA, CDR2 SQIVND (reference sequence). CDR3 bases: TGTGCCAGTAGCTACGGGGGCACAGATACGCAGTATTTT. It codes for CASSYGGTDTQYF.

This CDR3 reads CASSLETGGRALGEQFF. The CDR3 bases are TGCGCCAGCAGCTTGGAAACAGGCGGGAGGGCCCTCGGTGAGCAGTTCTTC. The chain couples TRBV5-1 to TRBJ2-1, with 9 bases lining up with TRBD2. The CDR3 contains 17 residues. Looked up from germline, CDR1 is SGHRS and CDR2 is YFSETQ. The junction had 13 bases not matched to a gene; V was cut back by 0 bases and J by 9 bases.

This clone was seen more than once but under ten times. This chain links TRBV7-9 with TRBJ1-1; TRBD1 matches 7 bases. This CDR3 is built from 16 residues. From germline, CDR1 is SEHNR and CDR2 FQNEAQ (reference sequence). The trim removed 5 bases at V and 1 base at J, leaving 10 bases unmatched. This CDR3 is CASSPLQGNWNTEAFF. CDR3 DNA sequence: TGTGCCAGCAGCCCATTACAGGGGAATTGGAACACTGAAGCTTTCTTT.